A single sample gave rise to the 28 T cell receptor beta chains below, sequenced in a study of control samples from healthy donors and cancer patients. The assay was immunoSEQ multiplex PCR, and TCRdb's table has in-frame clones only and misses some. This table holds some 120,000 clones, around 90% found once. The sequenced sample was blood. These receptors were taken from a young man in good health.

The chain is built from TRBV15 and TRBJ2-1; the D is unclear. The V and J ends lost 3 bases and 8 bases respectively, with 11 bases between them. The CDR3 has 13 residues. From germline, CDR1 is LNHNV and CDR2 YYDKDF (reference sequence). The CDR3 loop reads CATSSSGVDEQFF. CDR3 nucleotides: TGTGCCACCAGCAGCTCTGGGGTAGATGAGCAGTTCTTC.

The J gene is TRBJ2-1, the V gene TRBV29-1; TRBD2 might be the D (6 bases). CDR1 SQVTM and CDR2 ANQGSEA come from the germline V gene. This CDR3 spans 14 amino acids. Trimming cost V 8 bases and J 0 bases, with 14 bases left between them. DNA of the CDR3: TGCAGCTCGGTGCGGGGTAACTCCTACAATGAGCAGTTCTTC. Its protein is CSSVRGNSYNEQFF.

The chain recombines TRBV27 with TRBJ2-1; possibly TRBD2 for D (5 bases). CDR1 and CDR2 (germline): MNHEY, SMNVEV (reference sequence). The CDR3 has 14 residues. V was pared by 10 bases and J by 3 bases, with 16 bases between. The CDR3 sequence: CATGVDRVYNEQFF. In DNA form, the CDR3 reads TGTGCCACCGGGGTAGATCGGGTCTACAATGAGCAGTTCTTC.

Here the CDR3 DNA reads TGTGCCACCAGTGACCCTAAAGCTAATCAGCCCCAGCATTTT. Protein product: CATSDPKANQPQHF. The chain combines TRBV24-1 with TRBJ1-5; no clear D. CDR3 length: 14 residues. V dropped 4 bases and J dropped 4 bases, with 10 bases sitting between them. CDR1 KGHDR and CDR2 SFDVKD come from the germline V gene.

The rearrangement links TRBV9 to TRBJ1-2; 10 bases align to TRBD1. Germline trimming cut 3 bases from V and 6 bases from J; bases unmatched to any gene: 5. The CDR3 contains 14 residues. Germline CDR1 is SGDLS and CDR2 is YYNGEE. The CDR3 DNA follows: TGTGCCAGCAGCGGAACCGGGACAGGGGATGGCTACACCTTC. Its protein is CASSGTGTGDGYTF.

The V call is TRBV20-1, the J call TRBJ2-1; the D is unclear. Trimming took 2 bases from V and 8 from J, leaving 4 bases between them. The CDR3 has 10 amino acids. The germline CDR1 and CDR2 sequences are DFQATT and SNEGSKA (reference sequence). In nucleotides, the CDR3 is TGCAGTGCTAGATTCGATGAGCAGTTCTTC. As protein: CSARFDEQFF.

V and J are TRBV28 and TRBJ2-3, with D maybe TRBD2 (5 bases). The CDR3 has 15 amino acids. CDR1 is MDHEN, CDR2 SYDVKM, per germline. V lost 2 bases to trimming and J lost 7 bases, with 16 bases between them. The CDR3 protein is CASSLTRTPLHTQYF. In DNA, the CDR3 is TGTGCCAGCAGTTTAACCCGGACTCCCCTCCATACGCAGTATTTT. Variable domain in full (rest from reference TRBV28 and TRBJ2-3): DVKVTQSSRYLVKRTGEKVFLECVQDMDHENMFWYRQDPGLGLRLIYFSYDVKMKEKGDIPEGYSVSREKKERFSLILESASTNQTSMYLCASSLTRTPLHTQYFGPGTRLTVL.

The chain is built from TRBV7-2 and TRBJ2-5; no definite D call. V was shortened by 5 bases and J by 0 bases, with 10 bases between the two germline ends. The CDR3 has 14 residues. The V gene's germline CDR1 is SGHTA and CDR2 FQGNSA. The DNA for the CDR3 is TGTGCCAGCAGCACCCCCCCGTACCAAGAGACCCAGTACTTC. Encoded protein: CASSTPPYQETQYF.

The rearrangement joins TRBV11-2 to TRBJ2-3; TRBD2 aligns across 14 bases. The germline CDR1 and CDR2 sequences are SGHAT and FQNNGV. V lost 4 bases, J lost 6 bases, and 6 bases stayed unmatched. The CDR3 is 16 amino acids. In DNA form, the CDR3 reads TGTGCCAGCAGCTCCCGACTAGCGGGGGGGATGGATACGCAGTATTTT. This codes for CASSSRLAGGMDTQYF.

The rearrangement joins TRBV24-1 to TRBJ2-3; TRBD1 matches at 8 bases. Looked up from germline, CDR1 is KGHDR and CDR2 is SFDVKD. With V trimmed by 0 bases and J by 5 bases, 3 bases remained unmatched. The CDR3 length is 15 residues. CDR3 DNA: TGTGCCACCAGTGATTTGACTACAGGGGGAGATACGCAGTATTTT. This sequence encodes CATSDLTTGGDTQYF.

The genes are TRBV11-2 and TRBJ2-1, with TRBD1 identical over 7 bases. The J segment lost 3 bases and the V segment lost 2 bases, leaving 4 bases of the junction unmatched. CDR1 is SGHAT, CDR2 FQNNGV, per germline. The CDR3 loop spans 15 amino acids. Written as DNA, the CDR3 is TGTGCCAGCAGCTTAAGAGGGGGCCTCTACAATGAGCAGTTCTTC. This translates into CASSLRGGLYNEQFF.

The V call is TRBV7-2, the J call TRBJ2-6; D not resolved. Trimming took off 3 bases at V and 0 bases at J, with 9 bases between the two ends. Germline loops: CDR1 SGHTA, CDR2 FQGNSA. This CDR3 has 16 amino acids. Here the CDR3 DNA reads TGTGCCAGCAGCTTTGAAGTCTCCTCTGGGGCCAACGTCCTGACTTTC. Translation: CASSFEVSSGANVLTF.

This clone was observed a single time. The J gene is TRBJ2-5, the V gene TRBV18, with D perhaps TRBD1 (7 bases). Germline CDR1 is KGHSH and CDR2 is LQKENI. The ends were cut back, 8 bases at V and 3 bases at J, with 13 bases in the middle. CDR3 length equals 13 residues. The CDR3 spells CASGRDSKETQYF. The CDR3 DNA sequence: TGTGCCAGCGGGCGGGACAGCAAAGAGACCCAGTACTTC.

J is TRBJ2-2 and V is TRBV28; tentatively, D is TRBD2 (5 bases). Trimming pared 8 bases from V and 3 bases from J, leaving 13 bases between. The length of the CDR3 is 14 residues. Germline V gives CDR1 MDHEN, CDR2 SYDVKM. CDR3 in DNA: TGTGCCAGCCGGATCAGGCGGGACACCGGGGAGCTGTTTTTT. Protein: CASRIRRDTGELFF. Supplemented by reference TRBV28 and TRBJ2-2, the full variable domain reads DVKVTQSSRYLVKRTGEKVFLECVQDMDHENMFWYRQDPGLGLRLIYFSYDVKMKEKGDIPEGYSVSREKKERFSLILESASTNQTSMYLCASRIRRDTGELFFGEGSRLTVL.

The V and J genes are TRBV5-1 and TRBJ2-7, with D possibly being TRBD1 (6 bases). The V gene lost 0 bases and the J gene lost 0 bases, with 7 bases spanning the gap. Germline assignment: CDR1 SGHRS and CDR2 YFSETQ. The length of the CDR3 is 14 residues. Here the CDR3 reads CASSLEQGSYEQYV. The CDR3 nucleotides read TGCGCCAGCAGCTTGGAACAGGGCTCCTACGAGCAGTACGTC.

The CDR3 region is CASSLDYEQYV. In nucleotides, the CDR3 is TGTGCCAGCAGTTTAGATTACGAGCAGTACGTC. The chain is built from TRBV27 and TRBJ2-7; D gene unclear. The germline V gene has CDR1 MNHEY and CDR2 SMNVEV (reference sequence). The CDR3 is 11 amino acids. V lost 2 bases and J 4 bases, leaving 3 bases between the germline ends.

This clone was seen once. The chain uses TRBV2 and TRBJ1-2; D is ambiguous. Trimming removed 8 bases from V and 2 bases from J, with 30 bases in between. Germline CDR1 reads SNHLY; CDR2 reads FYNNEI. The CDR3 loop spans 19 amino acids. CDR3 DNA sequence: TGTGCCAGCGGGCTGGTGATCTCCGAGCCTACAGAGGAAAACTATGGCTACACCTTC. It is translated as CASGLVISEPTEENYGYTF.

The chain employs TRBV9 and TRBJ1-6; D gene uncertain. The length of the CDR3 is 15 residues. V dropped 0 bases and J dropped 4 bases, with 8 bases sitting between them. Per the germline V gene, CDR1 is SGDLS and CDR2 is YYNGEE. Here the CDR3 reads CASSVGLGYNSPLHF. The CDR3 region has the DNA TGTGCCAGCAGCGTAGGCCTAGGGTATAATTCACCCCTCCACTTT.

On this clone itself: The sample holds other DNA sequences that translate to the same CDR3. CDR3 protein: CASSLGGGQPQHF. As DNA, the CDR3 is TGTGCCAGCAGTCTAGGGGGGGGGCAGCCCCAGCATTTT. The rearrangement links TRBV12-3 or TRBV12-4 to TRBJ1-5, with D tentatively TRBD1 (6 bases). V lost 5 bases and J lost 7, with 12 bases in between. The CDR3 runs 13 residues.

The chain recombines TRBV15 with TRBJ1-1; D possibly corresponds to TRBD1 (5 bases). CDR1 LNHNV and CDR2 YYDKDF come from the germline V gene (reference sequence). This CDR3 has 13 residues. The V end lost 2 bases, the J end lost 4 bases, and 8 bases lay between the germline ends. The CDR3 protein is CATSRMGGTEAFF. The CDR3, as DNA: TGTGCCACCAGCAGAATGGGGGGCACTGAAGCTTTCTTT.

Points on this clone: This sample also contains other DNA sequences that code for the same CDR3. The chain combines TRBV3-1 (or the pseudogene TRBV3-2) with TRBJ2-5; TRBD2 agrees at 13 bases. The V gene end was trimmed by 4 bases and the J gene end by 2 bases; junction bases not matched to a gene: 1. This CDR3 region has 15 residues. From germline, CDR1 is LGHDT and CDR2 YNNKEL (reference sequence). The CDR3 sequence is CASSLGLAGQETQYF. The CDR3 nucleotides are TGTGCCAGCAGCCTGGGACTAGCGGGGCAAGAGACCCAGTACTTC.

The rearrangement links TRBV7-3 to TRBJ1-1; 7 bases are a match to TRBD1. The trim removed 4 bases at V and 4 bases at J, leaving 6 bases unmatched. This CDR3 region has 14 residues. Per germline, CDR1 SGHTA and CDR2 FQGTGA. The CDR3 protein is CASSSGTASTEAFF. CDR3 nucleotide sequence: TGTGCCAGCAGCTCCGGGACAGCAAGCACTGAAGCTTTCTTT.

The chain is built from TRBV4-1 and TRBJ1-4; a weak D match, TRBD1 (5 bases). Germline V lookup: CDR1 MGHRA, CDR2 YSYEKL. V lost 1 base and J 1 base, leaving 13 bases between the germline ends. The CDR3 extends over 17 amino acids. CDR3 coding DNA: TGCGCCAGCAGCCAAGCTCCAGGGAGAGGAACTAATGAAAAACTGTTTTTT. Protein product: CASSQAPGRGTNEKLFF.

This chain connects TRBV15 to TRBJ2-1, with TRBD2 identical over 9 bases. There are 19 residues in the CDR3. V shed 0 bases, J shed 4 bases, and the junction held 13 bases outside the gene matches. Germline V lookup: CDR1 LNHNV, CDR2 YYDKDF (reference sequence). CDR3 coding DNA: TGTGCCACCAGCAGAGATCGGGGGCTAGCGGGAAATGATTACAATGAGCAGTTCTTC. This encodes CATSRDRGLAGNDYNEQFF.

The CDR3 is CAISETNSPLHF. The CDR3 DNA sequence: TGTGCCATCAGTGAGACTAATTCACCCCTCCACTTT. The chain joins TRBV10-3 to TRBJ1-6; D ambiguous. Trimming stripped 2 bases from V and 6 bases from J, with 2 bases between. In germline, CDR1 is ENHRY, CDR2 SYGVKD. The CDR3 is made up of 12 amino acids.

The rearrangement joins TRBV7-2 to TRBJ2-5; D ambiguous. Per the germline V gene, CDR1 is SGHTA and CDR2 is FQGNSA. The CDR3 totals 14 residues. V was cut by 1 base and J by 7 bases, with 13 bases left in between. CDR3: CASSLVHPAVTQYF. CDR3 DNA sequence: TGTGCCAGCAGCTTAGTACACCCAGCAGTGACCCAGTACTTC.

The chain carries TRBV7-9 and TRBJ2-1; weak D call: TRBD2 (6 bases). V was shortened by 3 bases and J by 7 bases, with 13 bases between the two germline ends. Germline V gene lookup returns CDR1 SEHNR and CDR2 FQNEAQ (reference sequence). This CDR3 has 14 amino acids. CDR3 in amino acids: CASSLYTGVNEQFF. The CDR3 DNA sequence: TGTGCCAGCAGCTTGTATACGGGGGTGAATGAGCAGTTCTTC.

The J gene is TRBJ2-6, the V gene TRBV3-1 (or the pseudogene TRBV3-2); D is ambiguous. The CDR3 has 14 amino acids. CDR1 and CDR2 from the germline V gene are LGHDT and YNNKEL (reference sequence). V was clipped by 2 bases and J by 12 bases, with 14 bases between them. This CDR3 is CASSQQPDLGVLTF. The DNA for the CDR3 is TGTGCCAGCAGCCAACAGCCCGACCTCGGCGTCCTGACTTTC.